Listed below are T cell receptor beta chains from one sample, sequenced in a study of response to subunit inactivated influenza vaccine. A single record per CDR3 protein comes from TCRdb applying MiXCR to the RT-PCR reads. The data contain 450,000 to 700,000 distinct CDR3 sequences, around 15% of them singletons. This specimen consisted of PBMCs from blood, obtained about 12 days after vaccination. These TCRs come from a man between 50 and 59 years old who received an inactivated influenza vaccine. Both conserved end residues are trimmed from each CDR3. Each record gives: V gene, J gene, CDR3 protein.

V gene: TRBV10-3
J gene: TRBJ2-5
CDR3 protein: AISEFLVRGEGETQY

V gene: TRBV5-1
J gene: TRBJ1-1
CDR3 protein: ASSLGQVKGGEAF

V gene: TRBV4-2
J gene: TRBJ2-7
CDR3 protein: ASSQGSGRAYEQY

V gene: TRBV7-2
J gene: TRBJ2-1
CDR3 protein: ASSLGDVGYEQF

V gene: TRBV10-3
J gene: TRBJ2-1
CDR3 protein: AISPPGYNEQF

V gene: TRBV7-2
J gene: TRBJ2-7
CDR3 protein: ASSLAFGRGYEQY

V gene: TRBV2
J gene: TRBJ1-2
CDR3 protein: ASSGREDYGYT

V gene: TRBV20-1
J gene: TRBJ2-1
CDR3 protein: SARDGQGHNEQF

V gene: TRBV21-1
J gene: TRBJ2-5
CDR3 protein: ASSKASRETQY

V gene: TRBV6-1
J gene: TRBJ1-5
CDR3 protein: ASSLGPKGQPQH

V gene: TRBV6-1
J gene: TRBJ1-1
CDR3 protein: ASVAGGSYTEAF

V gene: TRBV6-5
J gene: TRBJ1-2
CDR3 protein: ASSYFGGRGTEDGYT

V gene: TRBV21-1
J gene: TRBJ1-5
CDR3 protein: ASSKASNRGSNQPQH

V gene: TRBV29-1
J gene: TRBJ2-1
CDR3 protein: SVRLPRSGGNNEQF

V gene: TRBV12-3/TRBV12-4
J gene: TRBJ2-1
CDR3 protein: ASSRTGPYIDNEQF

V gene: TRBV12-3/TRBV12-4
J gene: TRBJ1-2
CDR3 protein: ASSFLGMGKQNYGYT

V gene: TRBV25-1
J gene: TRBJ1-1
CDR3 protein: ASGGRRDTEAF

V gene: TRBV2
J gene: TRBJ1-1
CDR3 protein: ASSAQQNTEAF

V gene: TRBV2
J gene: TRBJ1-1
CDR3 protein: ASFAGNTEAF

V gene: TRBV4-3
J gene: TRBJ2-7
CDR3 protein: ASSQGLVGDWGGYEQY

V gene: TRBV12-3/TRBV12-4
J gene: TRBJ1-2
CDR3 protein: ASSREGDYGYT

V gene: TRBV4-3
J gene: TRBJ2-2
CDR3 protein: VSSQDPSSGGMAGELF

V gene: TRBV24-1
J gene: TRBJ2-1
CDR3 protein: ATSDSGLAMVPEQF

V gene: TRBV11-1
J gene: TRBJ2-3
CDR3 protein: ASSLPRSGGRDTDTQY